This TCR beta chain was found in a study of T cell responses to AZD1222 COVID-19 vaccine. For the study at large: Pooled in the analysis were second doses at about 4 or about 12 weeks.

In regard to this clone: The antigen is undetermined.

Here immunoSEQ multiplex PCR was the method, and the copy in TCRdb shows in-frame clones only, minus some. The sample holds under 150,000 clones; 90% to 95% are singletons and the top ten take under 3.5%. Regarding the study as a whole: No day 14 peak samples; only post-peak repertoires were characterized. Epitopes outside B.1.351 and B.1.1.7 mutated regions reportedly drew nearly half of spike TCRs. Just a handful of AZD1222 recipients were seropositive at baseline.

V was trimmed by 3 bases and J by 2 bases, leaving 12 bases between them. This CDR3 is 14 amino acids long. The V gene's germline CDR1 is SGHRS and CDR2 YFSETQ. The V gene is TRBV5-1, the J gene TRBJ2-7; D unresolved. The specimen was peripheral blood, collected on day 0 of AZD1222 vaccination. This clonotype was sampled from an adult in good health. CDR3 nucleotides: TGCGCCAGCAGCTGGACGGCAGCAACCTACGAGCAGTACTTC. This translates into CASSWTAATYEQYF.